This T cell receptor beta chain was found in a study of persistence of HIV-infected CD4 T cells. Study summary: Up to about 200 mL blood was drawn at multiple time points; a couple of donors had single-time leukapheresis.

This nonspecific control used anti-CD3/anti-CD28 bead stimulation of CD4+ T cells. Sorting of responding CD4+ T cells relied on upregulated CD40 ligand together with CD69. Inclusion required CMV-positive serology and CD4+ counts above 400 cells/uL. The libraries were made with immunoSEQ version 4 in survey mode. Each sample used up to 1 ug genomic DNA diluted to around 9.9 ng/uL. Method: immunoSEQ multiplex PCR; TCRdb's copy keeps in-frame clones and lacks some. In the table there are under 45,000 clones, about 90% of which are singletons. A note on this clone: Antigen unknown.

The clonotype was recovered from an adult man with HIV who was CMV-seropositive. The input for sequencing was CD4+ T cells sorted from PBMCs after roughly 18-hour stimulation, taken from a patient who received antiretroviral therapy.

CDR3: CASSDTGEAEAFF. DNA for the CDR3: TGTGCCAGTAGTGACACAGGGGAGGCTGAAGCTTTCTTT. The rearrangement links TRBV19 to TRBJ1-1, with 7 nucleotides matching TRBD1. The trim removed 5 bases at V and 6 bases at J, leaving 6 bases unmatched. Germline V CDR1 and CDR2: LNHDA, SQIVND (reference sequence). This CDR3 region has 13 residues.